What follows describes a single T cell receptor (beta chain). Antigen: not known. This entry comes from a study of T cell responses to AZD1222 COVID-19 vaccine. Trimming removed 5 bases from V and 4 bases from J, with 11 bases in between. CDR1 is SEHNR, CDR2 FQNEAQ, per germline (reference sequence). The length of the CDR3 is 14 residues. Study-level points and caveats: Repertoire collection took place solely once the T cell response had peaked.

Clones were sequenced by immunoSEQ multiplex PCR, and TCRdb holds only the in-frame ones, with some missing. The table includes 170,000 or so clones, 90% detected once. This TCR came from an adult in good health. The input for sequencing was peripheral blood, taken on day 0 of AZD1222 vaccination. The chain is built from TRBV7-9 and TRBJ1-4, with D possibly TRBD1 on 5 matching bases. Here the CDR3 reads CASSVGTVNEKLFF. The CDR3 DNA reads TGTGCCAGCAGCGTCGGGACGGTTAATGAAAAACTGTTTTTT.